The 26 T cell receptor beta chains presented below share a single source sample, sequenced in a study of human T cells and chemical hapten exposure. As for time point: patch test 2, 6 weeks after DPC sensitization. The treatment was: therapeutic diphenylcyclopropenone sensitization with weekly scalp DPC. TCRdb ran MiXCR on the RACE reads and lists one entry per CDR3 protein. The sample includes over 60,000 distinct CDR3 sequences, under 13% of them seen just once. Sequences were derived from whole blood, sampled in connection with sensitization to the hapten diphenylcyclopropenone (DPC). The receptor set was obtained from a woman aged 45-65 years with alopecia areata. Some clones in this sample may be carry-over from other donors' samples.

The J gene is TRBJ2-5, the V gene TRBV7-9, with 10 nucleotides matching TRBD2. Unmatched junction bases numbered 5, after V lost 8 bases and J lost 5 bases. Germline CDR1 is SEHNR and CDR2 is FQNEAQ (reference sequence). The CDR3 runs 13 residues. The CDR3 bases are TGTGCCAGCGCTAGCGGGAGTGTGGAGACCCAGTACTTC. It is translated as CASASGSVETQYF.

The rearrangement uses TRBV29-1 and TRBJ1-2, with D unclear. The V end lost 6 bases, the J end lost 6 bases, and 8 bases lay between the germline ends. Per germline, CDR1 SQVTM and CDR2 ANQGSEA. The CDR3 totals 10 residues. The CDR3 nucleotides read TGCAGCGTCACTAGGGATGGCTACACCTTC. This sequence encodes CSVTRDGYTF.

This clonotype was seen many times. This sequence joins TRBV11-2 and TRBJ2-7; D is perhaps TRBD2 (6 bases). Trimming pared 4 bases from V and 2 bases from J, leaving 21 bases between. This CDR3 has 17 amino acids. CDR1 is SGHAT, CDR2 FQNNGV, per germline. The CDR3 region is CASSSFRGTAETYEQYF. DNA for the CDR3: TGTGCCAGCAGCTCCTTCCGGGGGACGGCAGAAACCTACGAGCAGTACTTC.

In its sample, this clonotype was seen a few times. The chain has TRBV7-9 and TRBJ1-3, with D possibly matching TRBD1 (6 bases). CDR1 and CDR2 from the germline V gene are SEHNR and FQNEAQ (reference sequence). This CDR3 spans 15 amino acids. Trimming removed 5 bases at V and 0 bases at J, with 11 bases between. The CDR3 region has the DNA TGTGCCAGCAGCCCCGGACAGAACTCTGGAAACACCATATATTTT. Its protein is CASSPGQNSGNTIYF.

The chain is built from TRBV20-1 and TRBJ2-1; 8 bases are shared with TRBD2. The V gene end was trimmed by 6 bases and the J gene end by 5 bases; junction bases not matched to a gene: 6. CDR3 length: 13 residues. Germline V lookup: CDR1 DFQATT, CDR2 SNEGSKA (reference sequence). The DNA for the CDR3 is TGCAGTGCCAGCTCAGCGGGGGACAATGAGCAGTTCTTC. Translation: CSASSAGDNEQFF.

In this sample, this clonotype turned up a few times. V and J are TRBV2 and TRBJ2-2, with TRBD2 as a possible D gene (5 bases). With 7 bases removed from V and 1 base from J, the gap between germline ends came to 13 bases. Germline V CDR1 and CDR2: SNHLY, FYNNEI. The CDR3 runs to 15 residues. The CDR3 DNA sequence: TGTGCCAGCAACGTTGGAGGCGGGAACACCGGGGAGCTGTTTTTT. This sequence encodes CASNVGGGNTGELFF.

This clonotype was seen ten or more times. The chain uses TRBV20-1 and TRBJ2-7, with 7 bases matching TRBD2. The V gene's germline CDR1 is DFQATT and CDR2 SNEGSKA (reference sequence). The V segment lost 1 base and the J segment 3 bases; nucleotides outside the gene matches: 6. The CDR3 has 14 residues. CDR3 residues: CSARVAGEFYEQYF. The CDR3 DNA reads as TGCAGTGCTAGAGTTGCGGGAGAGTTCTACGAGCAGTACTTC.

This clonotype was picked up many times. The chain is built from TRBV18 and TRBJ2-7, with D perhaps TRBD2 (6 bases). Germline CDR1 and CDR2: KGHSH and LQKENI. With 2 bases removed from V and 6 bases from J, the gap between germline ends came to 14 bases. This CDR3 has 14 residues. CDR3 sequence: CASSPTPTGGEQYF. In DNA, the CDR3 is TGTGCCAGCTCACCAACACCGACCGGGGGCGAGCAGTACTTC.

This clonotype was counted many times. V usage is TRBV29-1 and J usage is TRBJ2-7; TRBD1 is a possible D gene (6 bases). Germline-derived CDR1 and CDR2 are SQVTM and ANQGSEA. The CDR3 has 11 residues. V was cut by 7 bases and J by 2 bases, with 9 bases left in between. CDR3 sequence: CSAGQTYEQYF. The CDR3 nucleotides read TGCAGCGCCGGACAGACCTACGAGCAGTACTTC.

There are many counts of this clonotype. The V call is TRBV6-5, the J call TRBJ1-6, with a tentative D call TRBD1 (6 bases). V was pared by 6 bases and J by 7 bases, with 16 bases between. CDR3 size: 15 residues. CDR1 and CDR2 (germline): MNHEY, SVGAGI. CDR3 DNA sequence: TGTGCCAGCAGCCCTCAGGGGATAGGAAATTCACCCCTCCACTTT. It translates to CASSPQGIGNSPLHF.

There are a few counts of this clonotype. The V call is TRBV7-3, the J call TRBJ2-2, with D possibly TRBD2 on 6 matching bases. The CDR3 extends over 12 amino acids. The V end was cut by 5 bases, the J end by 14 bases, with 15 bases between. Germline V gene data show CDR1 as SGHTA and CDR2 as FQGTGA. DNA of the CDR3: TGTGCCAGCAGCCCCCCGGAGGGCCTCCTGTTTTTT. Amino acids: CASSPPEGLLFF.

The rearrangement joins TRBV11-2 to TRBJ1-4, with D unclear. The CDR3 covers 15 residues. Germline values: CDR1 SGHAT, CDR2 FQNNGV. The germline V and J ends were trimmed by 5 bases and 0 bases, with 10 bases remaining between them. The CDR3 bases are TGTGCCAGCAGCAAGTCTATTGCAACTAATGAAAAACTGTTTTTT. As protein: CASSKSIATNEKLFF.

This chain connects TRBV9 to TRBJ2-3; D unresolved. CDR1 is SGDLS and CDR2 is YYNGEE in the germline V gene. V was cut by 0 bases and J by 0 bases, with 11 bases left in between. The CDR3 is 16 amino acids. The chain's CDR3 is CASSVATGSSTDTQYF. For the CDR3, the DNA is TGTGCCAGCAGCGTAGCCACCGGTTCTAGCACAGATACGCAGTATTTT.

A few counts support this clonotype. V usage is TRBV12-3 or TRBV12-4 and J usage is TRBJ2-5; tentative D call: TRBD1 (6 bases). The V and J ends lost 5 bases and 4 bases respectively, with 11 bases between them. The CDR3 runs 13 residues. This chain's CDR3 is CASSRDNRETQYF. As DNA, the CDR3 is TGTGCCAGCAGTAGGGACAATCGAGAGACCCAGTACTTC.

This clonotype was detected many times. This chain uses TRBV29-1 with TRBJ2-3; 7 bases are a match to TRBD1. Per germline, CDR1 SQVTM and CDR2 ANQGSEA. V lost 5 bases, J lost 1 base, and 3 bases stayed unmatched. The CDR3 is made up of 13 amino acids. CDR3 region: CSVKGAGTDTQYF. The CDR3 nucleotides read TGCAGCGTTAAGGGGGCAGGCACAGATACGCAGTATTTT.

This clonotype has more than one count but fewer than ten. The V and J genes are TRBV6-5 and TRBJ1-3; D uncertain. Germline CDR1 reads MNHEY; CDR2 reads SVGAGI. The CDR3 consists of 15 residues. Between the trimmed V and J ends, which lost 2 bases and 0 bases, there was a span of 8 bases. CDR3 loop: CASSYLGSSGNTIYF. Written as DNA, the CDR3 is TGTGCCAGCAGTTACCTAGGCAGCTCTGGAAACACCATATATTTT.

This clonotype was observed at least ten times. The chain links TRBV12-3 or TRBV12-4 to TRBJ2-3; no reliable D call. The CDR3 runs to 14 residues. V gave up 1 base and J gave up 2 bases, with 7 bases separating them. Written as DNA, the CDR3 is TGTGCCAGCAGTTTAGGCGGCTACACAGATACGCAGTATTTT. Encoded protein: CASSLGGYTDTQYF.

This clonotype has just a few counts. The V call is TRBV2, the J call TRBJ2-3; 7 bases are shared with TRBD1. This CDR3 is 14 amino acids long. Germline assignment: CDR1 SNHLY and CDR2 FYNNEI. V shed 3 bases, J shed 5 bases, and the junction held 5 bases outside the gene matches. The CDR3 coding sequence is TGTGCCAGCAGTGACAGACAGGGAAGAGATACGCAGTATTTT. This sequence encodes CASSDRQGRDTQYF.

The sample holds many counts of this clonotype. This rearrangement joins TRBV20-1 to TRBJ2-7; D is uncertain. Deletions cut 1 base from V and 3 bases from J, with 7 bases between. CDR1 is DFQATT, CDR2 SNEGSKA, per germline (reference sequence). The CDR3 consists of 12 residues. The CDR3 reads CSARGSIYEQYF. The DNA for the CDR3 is TGCAGTGCTAGAGGGTCTATCTACGAGCAGTACTTC.

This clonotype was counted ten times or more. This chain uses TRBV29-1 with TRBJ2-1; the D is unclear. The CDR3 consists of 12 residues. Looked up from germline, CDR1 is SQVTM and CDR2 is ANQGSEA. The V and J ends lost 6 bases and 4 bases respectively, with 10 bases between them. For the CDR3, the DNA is TGCAGCGTCGAGTTTATGTACAATGAGCAGTTCTTC. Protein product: CSVEFMYNEQFF.

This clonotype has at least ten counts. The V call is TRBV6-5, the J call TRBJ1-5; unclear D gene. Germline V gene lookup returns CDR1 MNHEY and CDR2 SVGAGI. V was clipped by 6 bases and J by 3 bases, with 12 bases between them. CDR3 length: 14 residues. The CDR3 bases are TGTGCCAGCAGCCCTCTGGGCCTCAATCAGCCCCAGCATTTT. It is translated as CASSPLGLNQPQHF.

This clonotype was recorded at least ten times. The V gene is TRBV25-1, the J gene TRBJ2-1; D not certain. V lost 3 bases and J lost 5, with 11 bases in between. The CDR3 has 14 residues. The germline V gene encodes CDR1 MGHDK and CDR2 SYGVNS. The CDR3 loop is CASSERRPDNEQFF. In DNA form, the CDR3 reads TGTGCCAGCAGTGAGCGGAGACCCGACAATGAGCAGTTCTTC. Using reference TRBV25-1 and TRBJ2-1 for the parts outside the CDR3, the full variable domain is EADIYQTPRYLVIGTGKKITLECSQTMGHDKMYWYQQDPGMELHLIHYSYGVNSTEKGDLSSESTVSRIRTEHFPLTLESARPSHTSQYLCASSERRPDNEQFFGPGTRLTVL.

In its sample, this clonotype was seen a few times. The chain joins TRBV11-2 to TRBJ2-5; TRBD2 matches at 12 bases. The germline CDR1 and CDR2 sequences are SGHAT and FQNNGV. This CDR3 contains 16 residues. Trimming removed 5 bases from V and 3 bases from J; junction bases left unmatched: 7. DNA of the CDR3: TGTGCCAGCAGCACCGGGGCTAGCGGGAGGGAAGAGACCCAGTACTTC. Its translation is CASSTGASGREETQYF.

CDR3 nucleotide sequence: TGTGCCAGCAGTTTGGACAGGGACAATCAGCCCCAGCATTTT. Translated: CASSLDRDNQPQHF. The genes are TRBV12-3 or TRBV12-4 and TRBJ1-5, with 8 positions matching TRBD1. V was clipped by 3 bases and J by 3 bases; unmatched bases: 1. The CDR3 consists of 14 residues.

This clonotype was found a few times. CDR3 DNA sequence: TGTGCCAGCAGCGTAGGCCTAGCGGCCACCGGGGAGCTGTTTTTT. Translating it yields CASSVGLAATGELFF. The chain links TRBV9 to TRBJ2-2; 7 bases align to TRBD2. This CDR3 region has 15 residues. Germline V gene lookup returns CDR1 SGDLS and CDR2 YYNGEE. J lost 4 bases, V lost 0 bases, and 3 bases had no gene match. The complete variable domain, with remaining parts taken from reference TRBV9 and TRBJ2-2, reads DSGVTQTPKHLITATGQRVTLRCSPRSGDLSVYWYQQSLDQGLQFLIQYYNGEERAKGNILERFSAQQFPDLHSELNLSSLELGDSALYFCASSVGLAATGELFFGEGSRLTVL.

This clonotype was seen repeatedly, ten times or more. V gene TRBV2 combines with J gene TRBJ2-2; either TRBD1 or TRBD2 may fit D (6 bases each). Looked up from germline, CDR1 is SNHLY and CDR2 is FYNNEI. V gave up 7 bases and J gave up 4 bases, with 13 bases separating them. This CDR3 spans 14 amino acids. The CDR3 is CASKPEGGTGELFF. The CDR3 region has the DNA TGTGCCAGCAAGCCCGAGGGGGGCACCGGGGAGCTGTTTTTT.